This T cell receptor (beta chain) was profiled in a study of cytomegalovirus exposure and HLA in healthy donors. PCR used 60 Vbeta primers and 13 Jbeta primers. Here immunoSEQ multiplex PCR was the method, and the copy in TCRdb shows in-frame clones only, minus some. The sample yields some 130,000 clones, over 70% seen once. Points on this clone: Its antigen remains unidentified.

The CDR3 consists of 12 residues. Study-level findings and limits: Investigators reported 164 TCR beta chains as tied to cytomegalovirus. A few chains tied to CMV proved CMV antigen-specific in vitro.

The receptor's source is a man aged 25-45 years in good health and CMV-seronegative. The chain joins TRBV21-1 to TRBJ1-2; TRBD1 is the table's D call and was not checked against the DNA. TRBV21-1 is noted as a pseudogene. Material: PBMCs. The CDR3 bases are TGTCGCCCCGACAGGAACTCTTATGGCTACACCTTC. Translated: CRPDRNSYGYTF.